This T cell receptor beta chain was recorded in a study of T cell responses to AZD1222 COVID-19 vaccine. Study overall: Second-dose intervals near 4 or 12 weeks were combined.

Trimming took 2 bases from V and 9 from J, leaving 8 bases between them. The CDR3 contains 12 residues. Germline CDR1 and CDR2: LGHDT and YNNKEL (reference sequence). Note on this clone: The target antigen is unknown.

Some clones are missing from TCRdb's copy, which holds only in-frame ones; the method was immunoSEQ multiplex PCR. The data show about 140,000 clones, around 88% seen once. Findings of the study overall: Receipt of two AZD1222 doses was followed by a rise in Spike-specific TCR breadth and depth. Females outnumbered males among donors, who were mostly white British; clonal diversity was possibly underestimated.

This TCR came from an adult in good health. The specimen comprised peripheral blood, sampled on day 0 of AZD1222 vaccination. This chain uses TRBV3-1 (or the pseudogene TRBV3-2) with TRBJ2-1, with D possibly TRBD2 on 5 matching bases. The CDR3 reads CASSQSRGEQFF. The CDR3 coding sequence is TGTGCCAGCAGCCAATCACGGGGTGAGCAGTTCTTC.